The present T cell receptor (beta chain) was sequenced within a study of T cell changes during pregnancy in multiple sclerosis. The germline gives CDR1 MDHEN, CDR2 SYDVKM. CDR3 length: 14 residues. The V and J ends lost 7 bases and 3 bases, in that order; junction bases with no gene match: 5. Measured with immunoSEQ multiplex PCR; TCRdb has only the in-frame clones, and not every one. The sample lists tens of thousands of clones, about 92% occurring once. This chain connects TRBV28 to TRBJ1-4; 7 bases fit TRBD1. The TCR was taken from a female donor with multiple sclerosis, enrolled in a pregnancy study. The input for sequencing was peripheral blood, taken in the third trimester of pregnancy. The CDR3 region is CASTSQGANEKLFF. CDR3 DNA: TGTGCCAGCACCTCTCAGGGGGCTAATGAAAAACTGTTTTTT.